This T cell receptor (beta chain) was recorded in a study of beta chain features in type 1 diabetes. Study at large: Sorted cell examination encompassed 100 million to 110 million cells across all samples.

Study-wide results and limits: Patients and controls would share equally any PCR tilt toward shorter templates. Naive, central memory and Treg TCRB repertoires seemed to resemble each other more closely in patients than they did in healthy donors. TCRB CDR3s were moderately but significantly shorter in Type 1 diabetes patients in all four CD4+ subsets.

This CDR3 comprises 14 residues. CDR1 is SGHDT, CDR2 YYEEEE, per germline. V was shortened by 0 bases and J by 4 bases, with 11 bases between the two germline ends. In the case of this clone: Antigen specificity is unknown.

Reverse transcribing all isolated RNA meant expressed TCRB transcripts were sequenced. Method: immunoSEQ multiplex PCR; TCRdb's copy keeps in-frame clones and lacks some. The sample shows about 230,000 clones, roughly 9.6% of them seen only once. The sequence was obtained from a woman younger than 35 in good health. Material: naive CD4+ T cells from blood. V gene TRBV5-6 combines with J gene TRBJ2-7; D call uncertain. CDR3 sequence (DNA): TGTGCCAGCAGCTTGGGCGGCAGAATGTACGAGCAGTACTTC. This translates into CASSLGGRMYEQYF.